Presented here are 13 T cell receptor beta chains from one specimen sequenced in a study of blood T cell repertoires in COVID-19. Clones were sequenced by immunoSEQ multiplex PCR, and TCRdb holds only the in-frame ones, with some missing. The data show about 240,000 clones, 70% to 90% seen once. Sequencing was done on a sample of peripheral blood. These receptor sequences come from a woman aged 25 to 39 with acute or convalescent COVID-19.

CDR3 in DNA: TGTGCCAGCAGCTTAACCTTGTCGGGGAATTCACCCCTCCACTTT. As protein: CASSLTLSGNSPLHF. The chain employs TRBV7-9 and TRBJ1-6; no reliable D call. Looked up from germline, CDR1 is SEHNR and CDR2 is FQNEAQ (reference sequence). This CDR3 is 15 amino acids long. The V gene lost 2 bases and the J gene lost 7 bases, with 12 bases spanning the gap.

J is TRBJ2-7 and V is TRBV10-3; TRBD1 matches at 7 bases. V lost 6 bases to trimming and J lost 3 bases; unmatched junction nucleotides: 5. CDR1 ENHRY and CDR2 SYGVKD come from the germline V gene. The CDR3 totals 13 residues. The CDR3 loop is CAISPRQGYEQYF. For the CDR3, the DNA is TGTGCCATCAGCCCGAGACAGGGCTACGAGCAGTACTTC.

The CDR3 DNA sequence: TGCGCCAGCAGATCGACAGGGATACTTCCTCTCTATGGCTACACCTTC. Protein product: CASRSTGILPLYGYTF. J is TRBJ1-2 and V is TRBV5-1; 7 bases are a match to TRBD1. Losses at the gene ends were 5 bases for V and 4 bases for J; bases not matched to a gene: 14. The CDR3 loop spans 16 amino acids. The V gene's germline CDR1 is SGHRS and CDR2 YFSETQ.

The chain joins TRBV5-5 to TRBJ2-2, with a weak D call TRBD1 (6 bases). This CDR3 contains 16 residues. CDR1 and CDR2 from the germline V gene are SGHKS and YYEKEE (reference sequence). V lost 6 bases to trimming and J lost 9 bases, with 24 bases between them. The CDR3 DNA sequence: TGTGCCAGCAACAACGCACAGGGCTCCACGGCGCGGGAGCTGTTTTTT. Its protein is CASNNAQGSTARELFF.

J is TRBJ2-7 and V is TRBV6-6, with D possibly matching TRBD2 (5 bases). Germline CDR1 MNHNY, CDR2 SVGAGI (reference sequence). This CDR3 contains 12 residues. V gave up 11 bases and J gave up 1 base, with 12 bases separating them. The CDR3 is CAAGGSSYEQYF. CDR3 nucleotide sequence: TGTGCCGCGGGCGGGTCATCCTACGAGCAGTACTTC.

The CDR3 is CASKLGLAGAMYEQYF. The CDR3 nucleotides are TGTGCCAGCAAGTTGGGACTAGCGGGAGCCATGTACGAGCAGTACTTC. V gene TRBV3-1 (or the pseudogene TRBV3-2) combines with J gene TRBJ2-7, with TRBD2 identical over 14 bases. CDR1 and CDR2 from the germline V gene are LGHDT and YNNKEL (reference sequence). This CDR3 is built from 16 residues. V was clipped by 7 bases and J by 4 bases; unmatched bases: 9.

The chain links TRBV7-2 to TRBJ2-7; 8 bases map to TRBD2. Germline CDR1 SGHTA, CDR2 FQGNSA. The CDR3 loop spans 15 amino acids. V lost 7 bases and J lost 0; bases outside the gene matches: 8. CDR3 protein: CASTLLAVPSYEQYF. CDR3 coding DNA: TGTGCCAGCACCCTACTAGCGGTCCCCTCCTACGAGCAGTACTTC.

This clone was counted once. The chain links TRBV15 to TRBJ2-2, with D perhaps TRBD1 (7 bases). Trimming took off 0 bases at V and 3 bases at J, with 14 bases between the two ends. Germline V lookup: CDR1 LNHNV, CDR2 YYDKDF (reference sequence). The CDR3 extends over 17 amino acids. CDR3 nucleotides: TGTGCCACCAGCAGAGAGGAGGGGGCACGGTACACCGGGGAGCTGTTTTTT. It yields the protein CATSREEGARYTGELFF.

V usage is TRBV19 and J usage is TRBJ2-3, with D perhaps matching TRBD2 (5 bases). The CDR3 contains 15 residues. V was shortened by 4 bases and J by 8 bases, with 19 bases between the two germline ends. CDR1 and CDR2 (germline): LNHDA, SQIVND (reference sequence). The CDR3 protein is CASSKIGGLAATQYF. The CDR3, as DNA: TGTGCCAGTAGTAAGATTGGCGGGCTGGCGGCTACGCAGTATTTT.

The genes are TRBV5-1 and TRBJ2-7; unclear D gene. This CDR3 comprises 13 residues. V shed 0 bases and J shed 2 bases, with 6 bases lying between them. CDR1 SGHRS and CDR2 YFSETQ come from the germline V gene. CDR3 nucleotide sequence: TGCGCCAGCAGCTTGGCCAAAACCTACGAGCAGTACTTC. It encodes CASSLAKTYEQYF.

This clone has a single count. Here the CDR3 reads CASSPGLAGADTQYF. For the CDR3, the DNA is TGTGCCAGCAGCCCCGGGCTAGCGGGCGCAGATACGCAGTATTTT. The chain couples TRBV7-3 to TRBJ2-3; 8 bases match TRBD2. The CDR3 covers 15 residues. Germline CDR1 and CDR2: SGHTA and FQGTGA. Trimming removed 5 bases from V and 4 bases from J; junction bases left unmatched: 8. The full variable domain, in which reference TRBV7-3 and TRBJ2-3 provide the parts outside the CDR3, is GAGVSQTPSNKVTEKGKYVELRCDPISGHTALYWYRQSLGQGPEFLIYFQGTGAADDSGLPNDRFFAVRPEGSVSTLKIQRTERGDSAVYLCASSPGLAGADTQYFGPGTRLTVL.

The chain has TRBV5-1 and TRBJ2-5; a weak D match, TRBD2 (5 bases). Germline V CDR1 and CDR2: SGHRS, YFSETQ. The V end was cut by 7 bases, the J end by 2 bases, with 15 bases between. The CDR3 sequence is 14 residues long. CDR3 region: CASRKEDLQETQYF. CDR3 in DNA: TGCGCCAGCCGCAAGGAGGATTTGCAAGAGACCCAGTACTTC.

V gene TRBV7-8 combines with J gene TRBJ2-1, with 7 positions matching TRBD2. Germline lookup yields CDR1 SGHVS and CDR2 FQNEAQ. The CDR3 has 16 amino acids. The V gene end was trimmed by 5 bases and the J gene end by 7 bases; junction bases not matched to a gene: 14. CDR3 protein: CASSPSWREGTNEQFF. The CDR3 nucleotides read TGTGCCAGCAGCCCCTCTTGGAGGGAGGGCACTAATGAGCAGTTCTTC.